The clone carrying this TCR beta chain was counted a few times. Its antigen remains unknown. This entry is derived from a study of somatic mutations in cytotoxic T cells in rheumatoid arthritis. Broader study findings: No antigen targets were known for the expanded CD8+ clones. Relative to age-matched healthy controls, rheumatoid arthritis patients did not differ significantly in CD8+ T-cell clonality.

Trimming stripped 5 bases from V and 7 bases from J, with 14 bases between. Germline lookup yields CDR1 GTSNPN and CDR2 SVGIG (reference sequence). The CDR3 length is 13 residues. Per the authors' pipeline: Matches were rare between published virus-specific TCRB sequences and patient CD8+ clones exceeding 1%. Measured with immunoSEQ multiplex PCR; TCRdb has only the in-frame clones, and not every one. V and J calls and clone size are as listed in that table; D and trimming were resolved from the DNA. Of about 11,000 clones in the sample, approximately 84% were seen once. The rearrangement uses TRBV30 and TRBJ2-2; possibly TRBD1 for D (5 bases). Sequenced sample: CD8+ T cells sorted from blood. The TCR was taken from a woman aged 60-75 years with rheumatoid arthritis. For the CDR3, the DNA is TGTGCCTGGTCGTGGGGCCGGAGCGGGGAGCTGTTTTTT. It encodes CAWSWGRSGELFF.